This is a list of T cell receptor beta chains from one sample in a study of blood T cell repertoires in COVID-19. Only in-frame clones appear in the TCRdb table, and some are missing; sequencing was by immunoSEQ multiplex PCR. The sample lists 150,000 or so clones; roughly 88% were seen once. The specimen sequenced was PBMCs or T cells enriched from blood (not recorded which). The receptors originated from a woman in her fifties or sixties who had recovered from COVID-19. CDR3s include the opening cysteine and the closing phenylalanine or tryptophan. D genes are given only for firm matches. Clone size appears in some rows only: once, few, many, or a class for an expanded clone.

>-|once|TRBJ1-1|TRBV5-1
CASSPSPNTEAFF
TGCGCCAGCAGCCCCTCCCCGAACACTGAAGCTTTCTTT
>-|-|TRBJ2-1|TRBV4-1
CASSPTLTAGLAEGGEQFF
TGCGCCAGCAGCCCCACCCTAACAGCCGGGCTAGCGGAGGGGGGTGAGCAGTTCTTC
>-|once|TRBJ1-1|TRBV7-9
CASSLSRGGNTEAFF
TGTGCCAGCAGCTTAAGTAGGGGAGGGAACACTGAAGCTTTCTTT
>TRBD2|-|TRBJ2-1|TRBV2
CASSELAGSSYNEQFF
TGTGCCAGCAGTGAACTAGCGGGGAGCTCCTACAATGAGCAGTTCTTC
>-|-|TRBJ1-4|TRBV30
CAWARSYNEKLFF
TGTGCCTGGGCAAGGAGCTACAATGAAAAACTGTTTTTT
>-|-|TRBJ2-3|TRBV7-3
CASSLTTSTDTQYF
TGTGCCAGCAGCTTGACTACTAGCACAGATACGCAGTATTTT
>TRBD2|-|TRBJ2-5|TRBV4-2
CASSQGLRTAGEETQYF
TGTGCCAGCAGCCAAGGGCTCCGAACAGCGGGGGAAGAGACCCAGTACTTC
>-|-|TRBJ2-3|TRBV5-1
CASSLTAGITDTQYF
TGCGCCAGCAGCTTGACGGCGGGGATCACAGATACGCAGTATTTT
>-|-|TRBJ1-1|TRBV5-1
CASSGGGLNTEAFF
TGCGCCAGCAGCGGTGGGGGCCTGAACACTGAAGCTTTCTTT
>-|-|TRBJ1-1|TRBV19
CASSIGWGRFTEAFF
TGTGCCAGTAGTATCGGCTGGGGGCGGTTCACTGAAGCTTTCTTT
>TRBD2|-|TRBJ2-7|TRBV19
CASSTRTSGHPEFVYEQYF
TGTGCCAGTAGTACCCGGACTAGCGGCCACCCTGAGTTCGTCTACGAGCAGTACTTC
>-|-|TRBJ2-1|TRBV11-2
CASSPGQRRVVGREQFF
TGTGCCAGCAGCCCTGGCCAGCGGCGAGTAGTCGGTCGGGAGCAGTTCTTC
>-|-|TRBJ2-2|TRBV24-1
CATSDPYTGELFF
TGTGCCACCAGTGACCCGTACACCGGGGAGCTGTTTTTT
>TRBD1|-|TRBJ2-5|TRBV24-1
CATSEYRGYQETQYF
TGTGCCACCAGTGAGTACAGGGGTTACCAAGAGACCCAGTACTTC
>TRBD1|-|TRBJ1-1|TRBV18
CASSPENTGARTEAFF
TGTGCCAGCTCACCCGAGAACACAGGGGCTCGGACTGAAGCTTTCTTT
>TRBD2|few|TRBJ2-5|TRBV6-5
CASMAGGEETQYF
TGTGCCAGCATGGCGGGGGGAGAAGAGACCCAGTACTTC
>TRBD2|-|TRBJ2-1|TRBV4-1
CASSQGSGVIYNEQFF
TGCGCCAGCAGCCAAGGAAGCGGGGTCATCTACAATGAGCAGTTCTTC
>TRBD2|-|TRBJ2-2|TRBV5-1
CASSLREGTGELFF
TGCGCCAGCAGCTTACGGGAGGGCACCGGGGAGCTGTTTTTT
>-|-|TRBJ2-7|TRBV2
CASRSDKYEQYF
TGTGCCAGCAGGTCAGACAAATACGAGCAGTACTTC
>-|-|TRBJ1-1|TRBV6-5
CASSYSPGTGTEAFF
TGTGCCAGCAGTTACTCCCCCGGGACTGGTACTGAAGCTTTCTTT
>TRBD2|-|TRBJ2-1|TRBV30
CAWNTQLAGEQFF
TGTGCCTGGAACACCCAGTTAGCGGGGGAGCAGTTCTTC
>TRBD1|-|TRBJ1-2|TRBV28
CASSFLGEGGRSSYGYTF
TGTGCCAGCAGTTTCTTGGGTGAAGGGGGCCGCTCTTCCTATGGCTACACCTTC
>-|-|TRBJ2-1|TRBV7-8
CASSLARGVYNEQFF
TGTGCCAGCAGCTTAGCGAGAGGAGTTTACAATGAGCAGTTCTTC
>-|-|TRBJ2-5|TRBV7-9
CASSLEGGRRETQYF
TGTGCCAGCAGCTTAGAGGGTGGGAGGCGAGAGACCCAGTACTTC
>TRBD1|-|TRBJ2-7|TRBV18
CASSESRGFSYEQYF
TGTGCCAGCTCCGAGAGCAGGGGGTTTTCCTACGAGCAGTACTTC
>-|-|TRBJ1-2|TRBV28
CASSLAGFVYGYTF
TGTGCCAGCAGTTTAGCAGGGTTCGTCTATGGCTACACCTTC
>TRBD1|-|TRBJ2-1|TRBV19
CASSDRGRGYNEQFF
TGTGCCAGTAGCGACAGGGGGCGGGGGTATAATGAGCAGTTCTTC
>TRBD1|-|TRBJ2-7|TRBV4-1
CASSRENDRATYEQYF
TGCGCCAGCAGCCGGGAAAACGACAGGGCCACTTACGAGCAGTACTTC
>TRBD1|-|TRBJ1-5|TRBV5-1
CASSPTGRGYQPQHF
TGCGCCAGCAGCCCGACAGGGAGAGGCTATCAGCCCCAGCATTTT
>TRBD2|once|TRBJ2-1|TRBV3-1/TRBV3-2
CASSQEYGWTSGFDEQFF
TGTGCCAGCAGCCAAGAATATGGGTGGACTAGCGGGTTCGATGAGCAGTTCTTC
>-|few|TRBJ2-2|TRBV7-9
CASSLAVSKGELFF
TGTGCCAGCAGCTTAGCGGTTTCTAAGGGGGAGCTGTTTTTT
>TRBD1|-|TRBJ1-2|TRBV4-1
CASSQGQGAYYGYTF
TGCGCCAGCAGCCAAGGACAGGGAGCATATTATGGCTACACCTTC
>TRBD1|-|TRBJ1-1|TRBV5-6
CASSLEWDRSNTEAFF
TGTGCCAGCAGCTTGGAGTGGGACAGGTCGAACACTGAAGCTTTCTTT
>-|-|TRBJ1-1|TRBV30
CAWSSAGRQRAFF
TGTGCCTGGAGTAGTGCGGGACGCCAAAGGGCTTTCTTT
>TRBD2|-|TRBJ2-7|TRBV5-5
CASSLATSGIYEQYF
TGTGCCAGCAGCTTGGCAACTAGCGGGATCTACGAGCAGTACTTC